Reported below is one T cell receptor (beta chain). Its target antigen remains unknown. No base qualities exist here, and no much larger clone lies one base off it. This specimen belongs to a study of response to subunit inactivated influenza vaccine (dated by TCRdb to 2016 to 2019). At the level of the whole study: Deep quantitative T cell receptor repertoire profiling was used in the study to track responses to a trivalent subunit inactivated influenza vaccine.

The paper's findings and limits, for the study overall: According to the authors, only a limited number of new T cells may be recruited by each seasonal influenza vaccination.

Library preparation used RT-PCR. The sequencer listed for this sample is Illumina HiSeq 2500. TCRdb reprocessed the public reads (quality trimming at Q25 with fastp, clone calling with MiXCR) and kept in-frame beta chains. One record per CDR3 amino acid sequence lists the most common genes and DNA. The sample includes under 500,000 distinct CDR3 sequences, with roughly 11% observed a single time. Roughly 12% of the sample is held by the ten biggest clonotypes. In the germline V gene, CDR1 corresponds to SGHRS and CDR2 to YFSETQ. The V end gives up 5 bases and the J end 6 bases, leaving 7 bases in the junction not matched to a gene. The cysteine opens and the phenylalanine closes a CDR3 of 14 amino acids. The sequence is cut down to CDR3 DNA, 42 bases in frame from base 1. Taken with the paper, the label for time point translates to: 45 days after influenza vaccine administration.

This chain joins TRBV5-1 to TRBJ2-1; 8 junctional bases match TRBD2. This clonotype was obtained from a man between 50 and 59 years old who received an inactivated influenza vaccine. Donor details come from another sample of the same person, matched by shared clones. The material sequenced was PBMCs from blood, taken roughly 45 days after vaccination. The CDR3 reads CASRPGLGSNEQFF. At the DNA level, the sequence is TGCGCCAGCAGACCGGGACTAGGGAGCAATGAGCAGTTCTTC.